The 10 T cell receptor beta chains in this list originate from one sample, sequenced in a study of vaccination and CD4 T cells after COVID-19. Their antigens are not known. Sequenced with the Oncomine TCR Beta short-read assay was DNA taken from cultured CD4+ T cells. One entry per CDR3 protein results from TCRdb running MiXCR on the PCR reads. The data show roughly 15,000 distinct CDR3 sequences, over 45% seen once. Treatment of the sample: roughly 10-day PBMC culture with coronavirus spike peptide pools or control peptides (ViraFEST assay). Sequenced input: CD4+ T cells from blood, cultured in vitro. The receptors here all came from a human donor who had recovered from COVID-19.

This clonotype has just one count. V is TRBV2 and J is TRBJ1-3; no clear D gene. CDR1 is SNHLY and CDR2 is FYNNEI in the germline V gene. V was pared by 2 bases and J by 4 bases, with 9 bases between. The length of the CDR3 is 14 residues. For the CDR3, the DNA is TGTGCCAGCAGTGAACACCCACTAGGAAACACCATATATTTT. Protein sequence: CASSEHPLGNTIYF.

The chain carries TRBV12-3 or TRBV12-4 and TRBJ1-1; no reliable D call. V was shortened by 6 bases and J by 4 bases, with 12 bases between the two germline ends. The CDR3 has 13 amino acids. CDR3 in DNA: TGTGCCAGCAGCACAACGATTGGCACTGAAGCTTTCTTT. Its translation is CASSTTIGTEAFF.

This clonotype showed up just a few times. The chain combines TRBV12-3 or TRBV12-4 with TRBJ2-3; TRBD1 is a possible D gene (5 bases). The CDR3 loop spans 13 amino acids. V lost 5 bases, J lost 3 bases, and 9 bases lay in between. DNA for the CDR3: TGTGCCAGCAGTATCGACAGTACAGATACGCAGTATTTT. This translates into CASSIDSTDTQYF.

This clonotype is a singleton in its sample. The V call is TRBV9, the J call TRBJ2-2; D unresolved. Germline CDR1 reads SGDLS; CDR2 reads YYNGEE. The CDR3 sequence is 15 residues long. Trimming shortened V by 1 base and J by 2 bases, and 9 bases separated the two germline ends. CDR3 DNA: TGTGCCAGCAGCGTATCAGCAGGCAACACCGGGGAGCTGTTTTTT. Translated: CASSVSAGNTGELFF. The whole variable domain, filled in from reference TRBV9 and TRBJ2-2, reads DSGVTQTPKHLITATGQRVTLRCSPRSGDLSVYWYQQSLDQGLQFLIQYYNGEERAKGNILERFSAQQFPDLHSELNLSSLELGDSALYFCASSVSAGNTGELFFGEGSRLTVL.

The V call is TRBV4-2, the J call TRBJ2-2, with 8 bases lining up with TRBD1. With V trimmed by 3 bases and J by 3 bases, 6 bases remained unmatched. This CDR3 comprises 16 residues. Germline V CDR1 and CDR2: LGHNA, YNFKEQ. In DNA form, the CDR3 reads TGTGCCAGCAGCCATCCAGGACAGGGAGACACCGGGGAGCTGTTTTTT. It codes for CASSHPGQGDTGELFF.

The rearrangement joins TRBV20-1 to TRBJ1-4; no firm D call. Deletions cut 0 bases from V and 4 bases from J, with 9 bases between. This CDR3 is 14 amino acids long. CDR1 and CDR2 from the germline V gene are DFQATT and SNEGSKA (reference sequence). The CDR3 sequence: CSARDSTVNEKLFF. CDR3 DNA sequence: TGCAGTGCTAGAGATAGCACAGTTAATGAAAAACTGTTTTTT.

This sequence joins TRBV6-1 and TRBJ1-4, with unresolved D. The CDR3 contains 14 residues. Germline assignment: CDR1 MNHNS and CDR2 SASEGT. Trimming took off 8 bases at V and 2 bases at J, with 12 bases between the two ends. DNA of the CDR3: TGTGCCAGCTCGCCCATAGGGACTAATGAAAAACTGTTTTTT. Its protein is CASSPIGTNEKLFF.

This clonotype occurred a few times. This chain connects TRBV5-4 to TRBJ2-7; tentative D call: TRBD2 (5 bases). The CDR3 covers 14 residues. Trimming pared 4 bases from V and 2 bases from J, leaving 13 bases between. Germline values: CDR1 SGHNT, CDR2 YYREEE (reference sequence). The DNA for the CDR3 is TGTGCCAGCAGCGATCGGACGGGGACCTACGAGCAGTACTTC. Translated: CASSDRTGTYEQYF. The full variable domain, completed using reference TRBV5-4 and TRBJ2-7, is ETGVTQSPTHLIKTRGQQVTLRCSSQSGHNTVSWYQQALGQGPQFIFQYYREEENGRGNFPPRFSGLQFPNYSSELNVNALELDDSALYLCASSDRTGTYEQYFGPGTRLTVT.

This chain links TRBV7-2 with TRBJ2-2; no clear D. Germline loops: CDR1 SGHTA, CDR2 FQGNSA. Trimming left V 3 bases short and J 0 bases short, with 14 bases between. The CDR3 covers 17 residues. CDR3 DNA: TGTGCCAGCAGCTTGATCGGAAGCCGGACGAACACCGGGGAGCTGTTTTTT. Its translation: CASSLIGSRTNTGELFF.

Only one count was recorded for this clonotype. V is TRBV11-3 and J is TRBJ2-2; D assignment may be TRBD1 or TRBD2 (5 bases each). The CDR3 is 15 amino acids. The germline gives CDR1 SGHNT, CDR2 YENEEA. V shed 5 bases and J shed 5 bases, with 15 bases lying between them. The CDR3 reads CASSPTRGETGELFF. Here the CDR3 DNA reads TGTGCCAGCAGCCCCACTCGAGGGGAAACCGGGGAGCTGTTTTTT.